This T cell receptor (beta chain) was captured in a study of blood T cell repertoires in COVID-19. Looking at the study overall: Samples came from the United States, Italy and Spain, spanning acute and convalescent COVID-19.

Libraries were prepared by immunoSEQ multiplex PCR; TCRdb keeps only in-frame clonotypes and omits some of them. The data contain about 160,000 clones, under 85% of them singletons. Germline V gene lookup returns CDR1 KGHDR and CDR2 SFDVKD. This CDR3 comprises 16 residues. Trimming cost V 4 bases and J 6 bases; bases outside gene matches: 7. Sequencing used peripheral blood. The J gene is TRBJ2-1, the V gene TRBV24-1, with TRBD1 identical over 11 bases. This TCR derives from a man in his sixties or seventies with acute or convalescent COVID-19. The DNA for the CDR3 is TGTGCCACCAGTGACCAGGACAGGGGGCGCATCAATGAGCAGTTCTTC. Protein: CATSDQDRGRINEQFF.